This entry concerns a single T cell receptor (beta chain). Germline CDR1 is SGHTA and CDR2 is FQGNSA. With 6 bases clipped from V and 0 bases from J, the junction kept 7 bases outside the gene matches. The CDR3 runs to 15 residues. Sequenced by immunoSEQ multiplex PCR; TCRdb stores in-frame clones only, minus some. The sample shows around 40,000 clones, 92% of them seen only once. The data were taken from a study of T cell changes during pregnancy in multiple sclerosis. This receptor was obtained from a female donor with multiple sclerosis, enrolled in a pregnancy study. Sample: CD4+ T cells from peripheral blood mononuclear cells, taken in the third trimester of pregnancy. J is TRBJ2-7 and V is TRBV7-2; 8 bases are a match to TRBD1. The DNA for the CDR3 is TGTGCCAGCAGTTATACGGGGACAGGCTCCTACGAGCAGTACTTC. This translates into CASSYTGTGSYEQYF.